A selection of T cell receptor beta chains follows, all from one sample in a study of blood T cell repertoires in COVID-19. Sequenced by immunoSEQ multiplex PCR; TCRdb stores in-frame clones only, minus some. The sample has about 290,000 clones; approximately 88% are singletons. Sample: PBMCs or T cells enriched from blood (not recorded which). The receptors were gathered from a woman aged 40 to 50 who had recovered from COVID-19. Both conserved end residues are trimmed from each CDR3. Each record gives: CDR3 protein, J gene, clone size, V gene, CDR3 length. The size entry is marked missing in some rows and otherwise reads once, few, many or a size class.

CDR3: ASSSDSGRFYNEQF; J: TRBJ2-1; size: -; V: TRBV7-2; length: 14
CDR3: ASRLGQGTNQPQH; J: TRBJ1-5; size: once; V: TRBV5-1; length: 13
CDR3: ASSFMDNPSYEQY; J: TRBJ2-7; size: -; V: TRBV5-1; length: 13
CDR3: ASSQDPSLDRHT; J: TRBJ1-2; size: -; V: TRBV4-1; length: 12
CDR3: ASSPQRGFGNTIY; J: TRBJ1-3; size: -; V: TRBV3-1/TRBV3-2; length: 13
CDR3: ASSVAASTNYGYT; J: TRBJ1-2; size: -; V: TRBV9; length: 13
CDR3: ASSAWTANTEAF; J: TRBJ1-1; size: -; V: TRBV5-1; length: 12
CDR3: ASSLRDTNEKLF; J: TRBJ1-4; size: -; V: TRBV7-9; length: 12
CDR3: ASSPSRDTQY; J: TRBJ2-3; size: -; V: TRBV19; length: 10
CDR3: ASSYSGAGNYGYT; J: TRBJ1-2; size: -; V: TRBV6-5; length: 13